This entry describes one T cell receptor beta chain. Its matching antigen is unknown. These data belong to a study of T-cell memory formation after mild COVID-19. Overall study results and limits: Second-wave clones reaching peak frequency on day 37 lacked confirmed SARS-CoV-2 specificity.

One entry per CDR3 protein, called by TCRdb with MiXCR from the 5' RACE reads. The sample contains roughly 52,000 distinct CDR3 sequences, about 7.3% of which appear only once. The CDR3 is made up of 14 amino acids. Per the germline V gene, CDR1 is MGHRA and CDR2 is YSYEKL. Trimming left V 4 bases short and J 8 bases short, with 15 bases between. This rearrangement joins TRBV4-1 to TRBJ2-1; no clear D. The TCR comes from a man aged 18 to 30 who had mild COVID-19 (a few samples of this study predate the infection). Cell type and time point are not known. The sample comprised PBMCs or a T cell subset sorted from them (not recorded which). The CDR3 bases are TGCGCCAGCAGCCGGCGGTCCGGTAGAGATGAGCAGTTCTTC. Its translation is CASSRRSGRDEQFF.